Each of the 27 T cell receptor beta chains below was sequenced from the same sample in a study of T cell responses to AZD1222 COVID-19 vaccine. Produced via immunoSEQ multiplex PCR; TCRdb's table is partial and in-frame only. The sample lists about 93,000 clones, 80% to 90% occurring once. The sample was peripheral blood, taken on day 0 of AZD1222 vaccination. These receptor sequences come from an adult in good health.

V usage is TRBV11-3 and J usage is TRBJ2-1; TRBD2 matches 11 bases. Per the germline V gene, CDR1 is SGHNT and CDR2 is YENEEA. Losses at the gene ends were 5 bases for V and 10 bases for J; bases not matched to a gene: 13. This CDR3 is built from 16 residues. In DNA, the CDR3 is TGTGCCAGCAGCCCTGCGGGTAGCGGGGGGGCGTTAGAGCAGTTCTTC. It specifies CASSPAGSGGALEQFF.

This chain links TRBV3-1 (or the pseudogene TRBV3-2) with TRBJ2-5; D may be TRBD2 (6 bases). V was clipped by 1 base and J by 5 bases, with 14 bases between them. CDR1 and CDR2 (germline): LGHDT, YNNKEL (reference sequence). The CDR3 covers 15 residues. As DNA, the CDR3 is TGTGCCAGCAGCCAAGGTGGCCTAGCGTTGGAGACCCAGTACTTC. This sequence encodes CASSQGGLALETQYF.

The chain links TRBV2 to TRBJ1-6, with D unresolved. Trimming left V 3 bases short and J 9 bases short, with 6 bases between. The CDR3 has 12 amino acids. Per the germline V gene, CDR1 is SNHLY and CDR2 is FYNNEI. Here the CDR3 DNA reads TGTGCCAGCAGTGAGGACCTTTCACCCCTCCACTTT. It encodes CASSEDLSPLHF.

The genes are TRBV11-3 and TRBJ1-6, with D perhaps TRBD1 (6 bases). The germline CDR1 and CDR2 sequences are SGHNT and YENEEA. This CDR3 region has 14 residues. V was trimmed by 5 bases and J by 7 bases, leaving 12 bases between them. The CDR3 here is CASSLQGGNSPLHF. The DNA for the CDR3 is TGTGCCAGCAGCCTACAGGGAGGGAATTCACCCCTCCACTTT.

V is TRBV4-1 and J is TRBJ1-1, with D tentatively TRBD1 (5 bases). CDR1 and CDR2 from the germline V gene are MGHRA and YSYEKL. The ends were cut back, 0 bases at V and 7 bases at J, with 18 bases in the middle. This CDR3 region has 16 residues. This chain's CDR3 is CASSQEWAPGTGEAFF. The CDR3 region has the DNA TGCGCCAGCAGCCAAGAATGGGCTCCCGGAACAGGTGAAGCTTTCTTT.

The chain combines TRBV6-1 with TRBJ2-7; TRBD2 agrees at 13 bases. V trimming: 2 bases; J trimming: 4 bases; junction bases outside the gene matches: 5. Germline V CDR1 and CDR2: MNHNS, SASEGT. This CDR3 region has 16 residues. The CDR3 DNA reads as TGTGCCAGCAGTGAATGGGGGACTAGCGGGGCTTACGAGCAGTACTTC. Translating it yields CASSEWGTSGAYEQYF.

This chain joins TRBV7-2 and TRBJ2-1; TRBD2 aligns across 11 bases. CDR1 and CDR2 (germline): SGHTA, FQGNSA. Trimming took 3 bases from V and 6 from J; bases not matched to a gene: 1. This CDR3 has 14 amino acids. CDR3 in amino acids: CASSFSGRANEQFF. The CDR3, as DNA: TGTGCCAGCAGCTTTAGCGGGAGGGCCAATGAGCAGTTCTTC. Drawing the rest from reference TRBV7-2 and TRBJ2-1, the complete variable domain is GAGVSQSPSNKVTEKGKDVELRCDPISGHTALYWYRQSLGQGLEFLIYFQGNSAPDKSGLPSDRFSAERTGGSVSTLTIQRTQQEDSAVYLCASSFSGRANEQFFGPGTRLTVL.

V and J are TRBV5-1 and TRBJ2-3; D possibly corresponds to TRBD2 (6 bases). CDR3 length equals 15 residues. V shed 4 bases and J shed 0 bases, with 12 bases lying between them. Germline CDR1 SGHRS, CDR2 YFSETQ. This CDR3 reads CASSRAGISTDTQYF. CDR3 in DNA: TGCGCCAGCAGCCGCGCGGGGATTAGCACAGATACGCAGTATTTT.

The rearrangement links TRBV5-8 to TRBJ1-5, with unresolved D. V was shortened by 0 bases and J by 3 bases, with 10 bases between the two germline ends. This CDR3 comprises 15 residues. Looked up from germline, CDR1 is SGHTS and CDR2 is YDEGEE. For the CDR3, the DNA is TGTGCCAGCAGCTTGGTCTCGGGCATCAATCAGCCCCAGCATTTT. Residues: CASSLVSGINQPQHF. Full variable domain (rest looked up from reference TRBV5-8 and TRBJ1-5): EAGVTQSPTHLIKTRGQQATLRCSPISGHTSVYWYQQALGLGLQFLLWYDEGEERNRGNFPPRFSGRQFPNYSSELNVNALELEDSALYLCASSLVSGINQPQHFGDGTRLSIL.

The rearrangement links TRBV19 to TRBJ2-2, with TRBD2 matching 8 bases. Germline V lookup: CDR1 LNHDA, CDR2 SQIVND (reference sequence). The CDR3 is made up of 13 amino acids. V gave up 6 bases and J gave up 8 bases; unmatched junction bases: 5. CDR3 region: CASRGLAPGELFF. The CDR3 nucleotides are TGTGCCAGTAGAGGACTAGCACCGGGGGAGCTGTTTTTT.

The chain links TRBV30 to TRBJ1-4; 7 nucleotides line up with TRBD1. The V gene's germline CDR1 is GTSNPN and CDR2 SVGIG (reference sequence). The CDR3 has 15 residues. J was trimmed by 7 bases and V by 3 bases; bases with no gene match: 11. CDR3 nucleotide sequence: TGTGCCTGGAGCCCAGGTGGGACAGTGGGTGAAAAACTGTTTTTT. Translation: CAWSPGGTVGEKLFF.

This clone appeared a few times. The chain carries TRBV11-3 and TRBJ2-2; D uncertain. The germline V gene has CDR1 SGHNT and CDR2 YENEEA. The V end lost 4 bases, the J end lost 0 bases, and 9 bases lay between the germline ends. The CDR3 runs 15 residues. CDR3 sequence: CASSSRAPNTGELFF. In DNA, the CDR3 is TGTGCCAGCAGCTCCCGGGCTCCGAACACCGGGGAGCTGTTTTTT. The complete variable domain, with remaining parts taken from reference TRBV11-3 and TRBJ2-2, reads EAGVVQSPRYKIIEKKQPVAFWCNPISGHNTLYWYLQNLGQGPELLIRYENEEAVDDSQLPKDRFSAERLKGVDSTLKIQPAELGDSAVYLCASSSRAPNTGELFFGEGSRLTVL.

This chain connects TRBV10-1 to TRBJ2-6; D is uncertain. Trimming removed 6 bases at V and 0 bases at J, with 9 bases between. The CDR3 consists of 15 residues. CDR1 is WNHNN, CDR2 SYGVQD, per germline (reference sequence). The CDR3 reads CASSAIGSGANVLTF. Here the CDR3 DNA reads TGCGCCAGCAGCGCGATCGGCTCTGGGGCCAACGTCCTGACTTTC.

This clone was detected only a few times. The chain couples TRBV10-2 to TRBJ2-7; 8 nucleotides match TRBD1. After removal of 7 bases from V and 4 bases from J, the junction contained 12 bases not matched to a gene. The CDR3 runs 15 residues. The germline CDR1 and CDR2 sequences are WSHSY and SAAADI. The CDR3 sequence is CASKGGQGKDYEQYF. CDR3 DNA sequence: TGCGCCAGCAAGGGAGGACAGGGAAAGGATTACGAGCAGTACTTC.

This rearrangement joins TRBV2 to TRBJ1-6, with D unresolved. Germline-derived CDR1 and CDR2 are SNHLY and FYNNEI. V was clipped by 4 bases and J by 9 bases, with 4 bases between them. This CDR3 has 11 residues. In DNA, the CDR3 is TGTGCCAGCAGTGGGGTTTCACCCCTCCACTTT. It is translated as CASSGVSPLHF. The full variable domain, in which reference TRBV2 and TRBJ1-6 provide the parts outside the CDR3, is EPEVTQTPSHQVTQMGQEVILRCVPISNHLYFYWYRQILGQKVEFLVSFYNNEISEKSEIFDDQFSVERPDGSNFTLKIRSTKLEDSAMYFCASSGVSPLHFGNGTRLTVT.

The chain links TRBV2 to TRBJ2-7; no firm D call. The V gene lost 4 bases and the J gene lost 4 bases, with 8 bases spanning the gap. Looked up from germline, CDR1 is SNHLY and CDR2 is FYNNEI. The CDR3 loop spans 12 amino acids. The CDR3 loop reads CASSVSLYEQYF. CDR3 nucleotide sequence: TGTGCCAGCAGTGTCAGCCTTTACGAGCAGTACTTC.

This clone was counted once. The chain joins TRBV12-3 or TRBV12-4 to TRBJ1-5, with D possibly being TRBD1 (5 bases). Trimming pared 3 bases from V and 7 bases from J, leaving 10 bases between. The CDR3 is 13 amino acids. The CDR3 here is CASSLGGEQPQHF. The CDR3 DNA is TGTGCCAGCAGTTTGGGAGGGGAACAGCCCCAGCATTTT.

The gene calls are TRBV6-5 and TRBJ1-5; D not certain. The CDR3 length is 13 residues. V shed 9 bases and J shed 0 bases, with 9 bases lying between them. Germline assignment: CDR1 MNHEY and CDR2 SVGAGI. Written as DNA, the CDR3 is TGTGCCAGGGACGGAATTAGCAATCAGCCCCAGCATTTT. As protein: CARDGISNQPQHF.

The rearrangement joins TRBV6-5 to TRBJ1-4; 7 bases line up with TRBD1. Per germline, CDR1 MNHEY and CDR2 SVGAGI. V shed 0 bases and J 0 bases; nucleotides not matched to a gene: 1. This CDR3 region has 16 residues. CDR3 sequence reads: CASSYSGTATNEKLFF. CDR3 sequence (DNA): TGTGCCAGCAGTTACTCCGGGACAGCAACTAATGAAAAACTGTTTTTT.

J is TRBJ2-2 and V is TRBV27; TRBD2 is a possible D gene (5 bases). This CDR3 comprises 17 residues. V was pared by 2 bases and J by 1 base, with 14 bases between. Per germline, CDR1 MNHEY and CDR2 SMNVEV (reference sequence). The CDR3 DNA sequence: TGTGCCAGCAGTTTAGGAATTCGGACTCTGAACACCGGGGAGCTGTTTTTT. Amino acid sequence: CASSLGIRTLNTGELFF.

This clone was seen a single time. V gene TRBV20-1 combines with J gene TRBJ1-2; D remains ambiguous. Germline lookup yields CDR1 DFQATT and CDR2 SNEGSKA (reference sequence). V was shortened by 6 bases and J by 6 bases, with 5 bases between the two germline ends. The CDR3 is 9 amino acids. The CDR3 loop is CSAPNGYTF. The CDR3 region has the DNA TGCAGTGCCCCGAATGGCTACACCTTC.

Of note for this clone: A far larger clone lies a single base away; this is likely a read error. The chain employs TRBV6-2 or TRBV6-3 and TRBJ1-2; tentative D call: TRBD1 (5 bases). Germline CDR1 reads MNHEY; CDR2 reads SVGEGT. V was pared by 2 bases and J by 2 bases, with 6 bases between. CDR3 length: 13 residues. CDR3 protein: CASSYEGNYGYTF. CDR3 sequence (DNA): TGTGCCAGCAGTTACGAGGGGAACTATGGCTACACCTTC.

The chain combines TRBV18 with TRBJ2-7; D is perhaps TRBD2 (6 bases). Germline loops: CDR1 KGHSH, CDR2 LQKENI. The length of the CDR3 is 15 residues. Trimming removed 6 bases from V and 4 bases from J, with 19 bases in between. CDR3 loop: CASSPAGGPFYEQYF. The CDR3 bases are TGTGCCAGCTCCCCCGCCGGGGGTCCGTTTTACGAGCAGTACTTC.

V is TRBV7-9 and J is TRBJ1-2; D call uncertain. The germline V and J ends were trimmed by 5 bases and 4 bases, with 14 bases remaining between them. The CDR3 runs 14 residues. CDR1 SEHNR and CDR2 FQNEAQ come from the germline V gene (reference sequence). The CDR3 loop is CASSRGTVSYGYTF. DNA of the CDR3: TGTGCCAGCAGCCGAGGTACAGTTTCCTATGGCTACACCTTC.

This clone was seen more than once but under ten times. The genes are TRBV5-6 and TRBJ1-1, with a possible D match to TRBD1 (6 bases). The germline gives CDR1 SGHDT, CDR2 YYEEEE. The CDR3 consists of 15 residues. Trimming left V 3 bases short and J 0 bases short, with 12 bases between. The CDR3 sequence: CASSSWTEMNTEAFF. The CDR3 region has the DNA TGTGCCAGCAGCTCGTGGACAGAAATGAACACTGAAGCTTTCTTT.

This sequence joins TRBV3-1 (or the pseudogene TRBV3-2) and TRBJ1-5; no clear D gene. This CDR3 has 14 amino acids. V lost 0 bases and J 3 bases, leaving 6 bases between the germline ends. Germline lookup yields CDR1 LGHDT and CDR2 YNNKEL (reference sequence). The chain's CDR3 is CASSQDLTNQPQHF. The CDR3 DNA follows: TGTGCCAGCAGCCAAGATTTGACCAATCAGCCCCAGCATTTT.

The chain couples TRBV7-9 to TRBJ1-2, with D unresolved. CDR3 length: 13 amino acids. The V gene lost 0 bases and the J gene lost 5 bases, with 7 bases spanning the gap. Germline V gene lookup returns CDR1 SEHNR and CDR2 FQNEAQ (reference sequence). This chain's CDR3 is CASSLAPAYGYTF. CDR3 in DNA: TGTGCCAGCAGCTTAGCCCCCGCATATGGCTACACCTTC.